This TCR beta chain was observed in a study of CD8+ T cells in alopecia areata. The wider study: The drug, oral tofacitinib, was given to treated patients at 5 to 10 mg twice daily. Treated patients received severity scores based on the percentage of scalp area affected.

General observations from the study: Within the top 100, expanded CD8+ clones significantly decreased with tofacitinib, as did scalp clonality. More clonal than normal scalp was lesional scalp, particularly alopecia totalis/universalis.

Isolated RNA was reverse transcribed into cDNA used as the sequencing template. Sequencing was performed with immunoSEQ multiplex PCR; in TCRdb, only in-frame clones are kept and a portion is missing. The data hold about 180,000 clones, with roughly half observed a single time. In germline, CDR1 is MNHEY, CDR2 SVGAGI. Trimming removed 0 bases at V and 2 bases at J, with 14 bases between. CDR3 length equals 16 residues. As to treatment: oral pan-JAK inhibitor, 5-10 mg twice daily. A word on this clone: Its specificity is not known.

Material: CD8+ T cells sorted from blood, obtained around week 53, from a patient treated with tofacitinib. This receptor was taken from a human donor with alopecia areata. The rearrangement joins TRBV6-5 to TRBJ2-7, with D perhaps matching TRBD1 (6 bases). The CDR3 nucleotides are TGTGCCAGCAGTTACTCGCGCGCAGGGGAAGCCTACGAGCAGTACTTC. It translates to CASSYSRAGEAYEQYF.